This T cell receptor beta chain was recovered during a study of control samples from healthy donors and cancer patients. The data were produced by immunoSEQ multiplex PCR, yet TCRdb's version contains in-frame clones alone and is incomplete. The sample consists of 110,000 to 150,000 clones, approximately 90% of them appearing once. Trimming removed 8 bases at V and 3 bases at J, with 20 bases between. Germline CDR1 is LNHDA and CDR2 is SQIVND (reference sequence). The CDR3 extends over 15 amino acids. Material for sequencing was blood. The TCR was taken from a woman aged 25 to 39 in good health. This chain connects TRBV19 to TRBJ2-7; possible D gene TRBD1, 8 bases. CDR3 sequence reads: CASSARTGGGYEQYF. In DNA form, the CDR3 reads TGTGCCAGTTCCGCTAGAACAGGGGGGGGCTACGAGCAGTACTTC. The whole variable domain, remainder taken from reference TRBV19 and TRBJ2-7, is DGGITQSPKYLFRKEGQNVTLSCEQNLNHDAMYWYRQDPGQGLRLIYYSQIVNDFQKGDIAEGYSVSREKKESFPLTVTSAQKNPTAFYLCASSARTGGGYEQYFGPGTRLTVT.